The clone carrying this T cell receptor (beta chain) appeared many times. The antigen is undetermined. CDR1 is LGHNA, CDR2 YSLEER, per germline. The ends were cut back, 0 bases at V and 3 bases at J, with 11 bases in the middle. CDR3 size: 15 residues. This record belongs to a study of T cells after yellow fever vaccination. A 5'RACE template-switching step, the method used to make TCR cDNA, added a universal primer site and UMIs. From the 5' RACE reads, TCRdb called clonotypes with MiXCR, one entry per CDR3 protein. This sample carries 160,000 or so distinct CDR3 sequences, approximately 6.8% of them seen once, and the ten largest clones take around 2.3%. Study-level results: At around 95% for CD4 and about 87% for CD8, most primary-vaccination clones showed up again after the booster. Highly abundant clonotypes carried over from the bulk population could end up in FACS-sorted repertoires as contaminants.

The J gene is TRBJ1-1, the V gene TRBV4-3; D is unclear. The sample in question was CD4+ T cells sorted from PBMCs, obtained around 5 days after the first yellow fever vaccination. This clonotype was obtained from a man younger than 35 who received the YFV17D yellow fever vaccine. The CDR3 DNA follows: TGCGCCAGCAGCCAAGAGCCGGGAGAGGACACTGAAGCTTTCTTT. Protein product: CASSQEPGEDTEAFF.